The clone carrying this T cell receptor (beta chain) was recorded only once. This table comes from immunoSEQ multiplex PCR, and its TCRdb copy is limited to in-frame clones, with some not included. Among some 95,000 clones listed, 86% were seen once. The data were taken from a study of T cell responses to AZD1222 COVID-19 vaccine. Trimming removed 3 bases at V and 4 bases at J, with 9 bases between. CDR3 size: 13 residues. This clonotype originated in an adult in good health. The chain is built from TRBV12-3 or TRBV12-4 and TRBJ2-5, with D perhaps matching TRBD2 (5 bases). This material consisted of peripheral blood, taken on day 0 of AZD1222 vaccination. This CDR3 reads CASSLREGETQYF. The DNA of the CDR3 is TGTGCCAGCAGTTTGAGGGAAGGAGAGACCCAGTACTTC.